The rows below give T cell receptor beta chains drawn from one sample of a study of blood T cell repertoires in COVID-19. TCRdb's table, derived via immunoSEQ multiplex PCR, lists solely in-frame clones and lacks some. The sample has approximately 64,000 clones, approximately 91% seen once; the top ten hold under 4%. The sample taken for sequencing was peripheral blood. The receptors come from a man between 65 and 80 years old with acute or convalescent COVID-19. Both conserved end residues are part of each CDR3. Fields, in order: J gene, clone size, D gene, V gene, CDR3 protein, CDR3 DNA. D genes are given only for firm matches. Only some rows state a clone size, as once, few, many or a class for expanded clones.

j_call: TRBJ2-2; clone_size: once; d_call: TRBD1; v_call: TRBV29-1; cdr3_aa: CSVGGQGNTGELFF; cdr3_nt: TGCAGCGTGGGGGGACAGGGAAACACCGGGGAGCTGTTTTTT
j_call: TRBJ2-7; clone_size: NA; d_call: NA; v_call: TRBV3-1/TRBV3-2; cdr3_aa: CASSQNGQYF; cdr3_nt: TGTGCCAGCAGCCAAAACGGGCAGTACTTC
j_call: TRBJ1-5; clone_size: NA; d_call: NA; v_call: TRBV15; cdr3_aa: CATSRDRGLGAQHF; cdr3_nt: TGTGCCACCAGCAGAGACAGGGGCCTTGGAGCCCAGCATTTT
j_call: TRBJ2-1; clone_size: NA; d_call: TRBD2; v_call: TRBV7-2; cdr3_aa: CASSSLAGYSYNEQFF; cdr3_nt: TGTGCCAGCAGCTCCCTAGCGGGGTACTCCTACAATGAGCAGTTCTTC
j_call: TRBJ1-1; clone_size: few; d_call: NA; v_call: TRBV7-3; cdr3_aa: CASSLRGGMNTEAFF; cdr3_nt: TGTGCCAGCAGCCTCCGGGGAGGGATGAACACTGAAGCTTTCTTT
j_call: TRBJ2-5; clone_size: NA; d_call: NA; v_call: TRBV24-1; cdr3_aa: CATSSGTLQETQYF; cdr3_nt: TGTGCCACCAGTTCCGGGACACTTCAAGAGACCCAGTACTTC
j_call: TRBJ1-4; clone_size: NA; d_call: NA; v_call: TRBV7-9; cdr3_aa: CASSGARASNEKLFF; cdr3_nt: TGTGCCAGCAGCGGCGCGAGGGCATCTAATGAAAAACTGTTTTTT
j_call: TRBJ1-6; clone_size: once; d_call: NA; v_call: TRBV6-2/TRBV6-3; cdr3_aa: CASSYIKRGPLHF; cdr3_nt: TGTGCCAGCAGTTACATAAAGCGAGGACCCCTCCACTTT
j_call: TRBJ1-6; clone_size: NA; d_call: TRBD1; v_call: TRBV6-5; cdr3_aa: CASVWTGEGSPLHF; cdr3_nt: TGTGCCAGCGTCTGGACAGGGGAGGGTTCACCCCTCCACTTT
j_call: TRBJ1-1; clone_size: NA; d_call: NA; v_call: TRBV7-9; cdr3_aa: CASSTVGNTEAFF; cdr3_nt: TGTGCCAGCAGCACGGTCGGGAACACTGAAGCTTTCTTT
j_call: TRBJ1-1; clone_size: NA; d_call: NA; v_call: TRBV18; cdr3_aa: CASSPRKSGARTEAFF; cdr3_nt: TGTGCCAGCTCACCCCGAAAAAGCGGGGCGCGGACTGAAGCTTTCTTT
j_call: TRBJ1-5; clone_size: NA; d_call: NA; v_call: TRBV2; cdr3_aa: CASSGGQADNQPQHF; cdr3_nt: TGTGCCAGCAGTGGCGGGCAGGCAGACAATCAGCCCCAGCATTTT
j_call: TRBJ1-1; clone_size: NA; d_call: TRBD1; v_call: TRBV19; cdr3_aa: CASSNYRGRGTEAFF; cdr3_nt: TGTGCCAGTAGTAATTACAGGGGGCGAGGCACTGAAGCTTTCTTT
j_call: TRBJ2-2; clone_size: NA; d_call: TRBD2; v_call: TRBV5-1; cdr3_aa: CASSSWTSERGELFF; cdr3_nt: TGCGCCAGCAGCTCCTGGACTAGCGAAAGGGGGGAGCTGTTTTTT